A selection of T cell receptor beta chains follows, all from one sample in a study of blood T cell repertoires in COVID-19. The data were produced by immunoSEQ multiplex PCR, yet TCRdb's version contains in-frame clones alone and is incomplete. The sample has tens of thousands of clones; roughly 80% are singletons. The sample comprised peripheral blood. The source is an elderly man with acute or convalescent COVID-19. Each CDR3 is given with its conserved first and last residue. The D gene is left open where the match is weak. Some rows have no size entry. The others give once, few or many, or a class for an expanded clone.

d_call | clone_size | j_call | v_call | cdr3_nt | cdr3_aa
. | . | TRBJ1-5 | TRBV2 | TGTGCCAGCAGTCTCAGGGTAGATCAGCCCCAGCATTTT | CASSLRVDQPQHF
. | few | TRBJ1-2 | TRBV10-3 | TGTGCCATCAGTGAAGTATCGGCAGGGAATTATGGCTACACCTTC | CAISEVSAGNYGYTF
TRBD1 | few | TRBJ2-5 | TRBV7-2 | TGTGCCAGCAGCTCGGGACAGAACAGATTAGAGACCCAGTACTTC | CASSSGQNRLETQYF
. | . | TRBJ1-4 | TRBV15 | TGTGCCACCAGCAGAGTTTACGGAGCGGAAACTAATGAAAAACTGTTTTTT | CATSRVYGAETNEKLFF
. | . | TRBJ1-4 | TRBV19 | TGTGCCAGTAGTAGACTCACGACAGCAACTAATGAAAAACTGTTTTTT | CASSRLTTATNEKLFF
. | . | TRBJ1-2 | TRBV7-9 | TGTGCCAGCAGCCTACCGAACTATGGCTACACCTTC | CASSLPNYGYTF
. | . | TRBJ2-7 | TRBV27 | TGTGCCAGCAGTTCAGACGACAGGCCCTACGAGCAGTACTTC | CASSSDDRPYEQYF
. | . | TRBJ1-3 | TRBV18 | TGTGCCAGCTCACCCCGGCGGGGTGGGAGCTCTGGAAACACCATATATTTT | CASSPRRGGSSGNTIYF
. | . | TRBJ1-1 | TRBV5-1 | TGCGCCAGCAGCTCACTTTTGGACACTGAAGCTTTCTTT | CASSSLLDTEAFF
. | . | TRBJ1-2 | TRBV20-1 | TGCAGTGCTAGTGAATCACAGGCGCCCGGACGCACCTTC | CSASESQAPGRTF
. | . | TRBJ1-5 | TRBV4-2 | TGTGCCAGCAGCCAAGATTTGGCAATTGGTAGCCGGCCCCAGCATTTT | CASSQDLAIGSRPQHF
TRBD1 | . | TRBJ2-7 | TRBV7-2 | TGTGCCAGCAGCTTATTTTTTGGGACAGGGATCCCCTACGAGCAGTACTTC | CASSLFFGTGIPYEQYF
. | . | TRBJ2-2 | TRBV2 | TGTGCCAGCAGCCCAACCGGGGAGCTGTTTTTT | CASSPTGELFF
. | few | TRBJ1-2 | TRBV18 | TGTGCCAGCTCACCACCGTCAGGGACTGGCGCTAACTATGGCTACACCTTC | CASSPPSGTGANYGYTF
. | . | TRBJ1-6 | TRBV11-3 | TGTGCCAGCAGCTTCGAGAACTCCCCTAATTCACCCCTCCACTTT | CASSFENSPNSPLHF
. | . | TRBJ1-1 | TRBV9 | TGTGCCAGCAGCGACCAGCCGGCGGGGTTGAACACTGAAGCTTTCTTT | CASSDQPAGLNTEAFF
. | . | TRBJ1-5 | TRBV9 | TGTGCCAGCAGCGTCGGGGGTTCCAGCAATCAGCCCCAGCATTTT | CASSVGGSSNQPQHF
. | . | TRBJ1-2 | TRBV18 | TGTGCCAGCTCACCTGTCGAGGCGTGGCAAGTTAACTATGGCTACACCTTC | CASSPVEAWQVNYGYTF
TRBD1 | . | TRBJ1-1 | TRBV5-6 | TGTGCCAGCAGCGGAATACAGGGGGCCAAAGGACGCACTGAAGCTTTCTTT | CASSGIQGAKGRTEAFF
. | . | TRBJ1-3 | TRBV7-9 | TGTGCCAGCAGCTTAGCCTACCCAGGGGTTACTGGAAACACCATATATTTT | CASSLAYPGVTGNTIYF
. | . | TRBJ1-6 | TRBV30 | TGTGCCTGGAGTGTAGCGACCACGAGGGCGAATTCACCCCTCCACTTT | CAWSVATTRANSPLHF
. | once | TRBJ2-7 | TRBV5-1 | TGCGCCAGCAGCTTGGGGATTCGGAGTTACGAGCAGTACTTC | CASSLGIRSYEQYF
TRBD2 | . | TRBJ2-1 | TRBV2 | TGTGCCAGCAGTGATCCCGAGCTAGCGGGGCGCTTGGCCGGAGTTGAGCAGTTCTTC | CASSDPELAGRLAGVEQFF
TRBD1 | once | TRBJ1-2 | TRBV5-1 | TGCGCCAGCAGCGAGCCGGGACAGACCTATGGCTACACCTTC | CASSEPGQTYGYTF
TRBD2 | . | TRBJ2-2 | TRBV3-1/TRBV3-2 | TGTGCCAGCAGCCAAGATCGAGCGGGGGGGAAGAACACCGGGGAGCTGTTTTTT | CASSQDRAGGKNTGELFF
. | . | TRBJ1-1 | TRBV5-1 | TGCGCCAGCAGCTTGGGAGGGCTCACTGAAGCTTTCTTT | CASSLGGLTEAFF
TRBD2 | . | TRBJ2-5 | TRBV5-5 | TGTGCCAGCAGTTGGGGACTAGCGGGGGGACAAGAGACCCAGTACTTC | CASSWGLAGGQETQYF
TRBD1 | . | TRBJ1-1 | TRBV6-5 | TGTGCCAGCAGATCGACAGGGGGGTTCACTGAAGCTTTCTTT | CASRSTGGFTEAFF
TRBD1 | . | TRBJ2-1 | TRBV30 | TGTGCCTGGAGTGTACAGGGGGCCTACGGAGGGCAGTTCTTC | CAWSVQGAYGGQFF
TRBD1 | . | TRBJ2-7 | TRBV23-1 | TGCGCCAGCAGTAGCACGGGACAGGGTTACGAGCAGTACTTC | CASSSTGQGYEQYF
. | . | TRBJ1-4 | TRBV19 | TGTGCCAGTAGTACCACAGGGACCACATACGAAAAACTGTTTTTT | CASSTTGTTYEKLFF